The sequence of this T cell receptor beta chain was determined in a study of vaccination effects on CD4 cells after COVID-19. Study background: Sequencing followed a ViraFEST assay step that expanded antigen-specific CD4+ T cells with viral peptide pools.

CDR3 length: 14 amino acids. Germline values: CDR1 SGDLS, CDR2 YYNGEE. Losses at the gene ends were 4 bases for V and 1 base for J; bases not matched to a gene: 4. When less than 12 days of culture had elapsed, CD4+ T cells were isolated. IL-2 medium took the place of half the medium on both days 3 and 7. In regard to this clone: Its antigen is as yet unknown.

Measured with immunoSEQ multiplex PCR; TCRdb has only the in-frame clones, and not every one. The sample includes approximately 50,000 clones, more than 75% of them seen just once. The receptor was derived from a human donor who had a prior SARS-CoV-2 infection. Source: CD4+ T cells from PBMCs cultured without peptide, taken before COVID-19 vaccination. The chain carries TRBV9 and TRBJ1-1; the match to TRBD1 covers 7 bases. CDR3 nucleotides: TGTGCCAGCAGCCAACAGGGGCAGAACACTGAAGCTTTCTTT. Translated: CASSQQGQNTEAFF.